This entry concerns a single T cell receptor beta chain. Its antigen is still unknown. The CDR3 is 17 amino acids. The J segment lost 0 bases and the V segment lost 6 bases, leaving 6 bases of the junction unmatched. Germline V gives CDR1 MNHEY, CDR2 SVGEGT. This entry comes from a study of T cell repertoires in cytomegalovirus infection. Study at large: The authors used CMV epitopes that were HLA-C-restricted (recently identified) and HLA-B-restricted (well studied). Based on public TCR beta signatures, there were indications of CMV infection and of a matching HLA type. General study findings and limits: Using cumulative public TCR beta family frequency, the authors identified those who carried CMV together with the relevant HLA. The study found HLA-C-restricted CMV-specific TCR beta clonotypes dominating the ex vivo response.

One entry per CDR3 protein results from TCRdb running MiXCR on the reads. The sample lists about 900,000 distinct CDR3 sequences; 31% were seen once. This TCR was sampled from a human donor in good health (CMV status not recorded). Some clones in this sample may be carry-over from other donors' samples. Sequencing was performed on cultured CD8+ T cells from PBMCs, taken from culture after CMV antigen stimulation. V usage is TRBV6-2 or TRBV6-3 and J usage is TRBJ2-1, with 12 bases matching TRBD2. As DNA, the CDR3 is TGTGCCAGCAGAGGAGGACTAGCGGGAAGCTCCTACAATGAGCAGTTCTTC. It is translated as CASRGGLAGSSYNEQFF.